This TCR beta chain was sequenced during a study of T cells in Graves' hyperthyroidism and ophthalmopathy. Findings and limits, study-wide: From stable hyperthyroidism, ophthalmopathy was set apart by a 13 V-J model. Appearing also in blood were most of the thyroid clonotypes expanded above 0.001.

V lost 5 bases, J lost 10 bases, and 13 bases stayed unmatched. There are 15 residues in the CDR3. CDR1 is SGHVS, CDR2 FQNEAQ, per germline. A lack of ophthalmopathy progression within 18 months defined stable Graves' hyperthyroidism. Patients having uncontrolled infection, another autoimmune disease, pregnancy or lactation were not included. This clonotype was counted many times. Its specificity is not known. Authors of the study amplified TCR beta CDR3 regions from RNA transcripts. When the TCR CDR3 underwent first-round RT-PCR, the HTBI primer set was used. TCRdb reanalysed the multiplex PCR reads using MiXCR and keeps one entry per CDR3 protein. The table lists 90,000 to 120,000 distinct CDR3 sequences, roughly 15% of them singletons.

This chain uses TRBV7-8 with TRBJ1-4, with 7 bases identical to TRBD1. The material sequenced was blood. This clonotype was obtained from a woman aged 45-60 years with Graves' hyperthyroidism. The DNA for the CDR3 is TGTGCCAGCAGCCCGGGACTAGGGGGCTTCGTAAAACTGTTTTTT. Translated: CASSPGLGGFVKLFF.